The sequence of this T cell receptor (beta chain) was determined in a study of blood T cells in healthy people across ages. A J-beta primer mix and a sample-barcoded 5' primer were used in a second PCR of roughly 6 to 11 cycles. One entry per CDR3 protein results from TCRdb running MiXCR on the 5' RACE reads. The sample shows fewer than 950,000 distinct CDR3 sequences, 53% of them seen only once. The CDR3 totals 15 residues. Trimming cost V 0 bases and J 1 base, with 12 bases left between them. CDR1 is DFQATT and CDR2 is SNEGSKA in the germline V gene (reference sequence). The TCR sequence derives from an elderly man in good health. Sequencing input: blood. The rearrangement links TRBV20-1 to TRBJ1-1; D gene unclear. The CDR3, as DNA: TGCAGTGCTAGAGATCCCGTTCGGGCGAACACTGAAGCTTTCTTT. Translated, it gives CSARDPVRANTEAFF.